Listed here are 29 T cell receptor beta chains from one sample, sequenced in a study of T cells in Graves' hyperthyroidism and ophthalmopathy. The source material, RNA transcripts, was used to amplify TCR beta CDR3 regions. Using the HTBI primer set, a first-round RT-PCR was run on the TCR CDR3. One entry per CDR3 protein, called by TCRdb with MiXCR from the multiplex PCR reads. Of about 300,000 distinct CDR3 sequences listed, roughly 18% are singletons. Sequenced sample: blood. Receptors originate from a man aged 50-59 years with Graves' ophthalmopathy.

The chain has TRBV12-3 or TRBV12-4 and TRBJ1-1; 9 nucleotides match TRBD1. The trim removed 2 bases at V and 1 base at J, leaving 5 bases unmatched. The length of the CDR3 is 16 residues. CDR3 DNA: TGTGCCAGCAGTTTAAACAGGGGGCAGGGGAACACTGAAGCTTTCTTT. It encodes CASSLNRGQGNTEAFF.

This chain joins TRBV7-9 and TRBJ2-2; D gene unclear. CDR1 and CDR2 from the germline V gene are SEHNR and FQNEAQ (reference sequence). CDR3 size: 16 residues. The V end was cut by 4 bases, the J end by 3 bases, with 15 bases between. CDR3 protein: CASSSLDVGYTGELFF. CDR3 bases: TGTGCCAGCAGCTCTCTCGACGTCGGGTACACCGGGGAGCTGTTTTTT.

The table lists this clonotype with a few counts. CDR3 sequence reads: CASSIGENGQPQHF. CDR3 bases: TGTGCCAGTAGTATAGGGGAGAACGGTCAGCCCCAGCATTTT. This chain joins TRBV19 and TRBJ1-5; D call uncertain. Trimming took off 1 base at V and 6 bases at J, with 10 bases between the two ends. Germline-derived CDR1 and CDR2 are LNHDA and SQIVND (reference sequence). The CDR3 has 14 amino acids. Together with reference TRBV19 and TRBJ1-5, the CDR3 gives the full variable domain: DGGITQSPKYLFRKEGQNVTLSCEQNLNHDAMYWYRQDPGQGLRLIYYSQIVNDFQKGDIAEGYSVSREKKESFPLTVTSAQKNPTAFYLCASSIGENGQPQHFGDGTRLSIL.

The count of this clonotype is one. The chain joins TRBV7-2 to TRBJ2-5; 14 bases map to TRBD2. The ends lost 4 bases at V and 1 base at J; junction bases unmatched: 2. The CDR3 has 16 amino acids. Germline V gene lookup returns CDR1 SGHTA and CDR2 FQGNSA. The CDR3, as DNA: TGTGCCAGCAGCTACGGACTAGCGGGAGGCCAAGAGACCCAGTACTTC. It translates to CASSYGLAGGQETQYF.

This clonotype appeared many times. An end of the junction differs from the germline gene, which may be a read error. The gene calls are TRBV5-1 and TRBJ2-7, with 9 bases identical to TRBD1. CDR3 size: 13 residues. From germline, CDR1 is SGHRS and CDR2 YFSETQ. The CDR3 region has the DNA TGTGCCAGCAGCTCAGGACAGGGGTACGAGCAGTACTTC. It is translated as CASSSGQGYEQYF.

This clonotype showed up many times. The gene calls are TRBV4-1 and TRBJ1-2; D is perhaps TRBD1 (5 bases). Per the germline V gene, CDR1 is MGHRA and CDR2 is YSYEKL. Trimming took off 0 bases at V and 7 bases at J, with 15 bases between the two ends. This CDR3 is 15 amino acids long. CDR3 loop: CASSQEVRVAAGYTF. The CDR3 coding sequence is TGCGCCAGCAGCCAAGAGGTCAGGGTAGCCGCTGGCTACACCTTC.

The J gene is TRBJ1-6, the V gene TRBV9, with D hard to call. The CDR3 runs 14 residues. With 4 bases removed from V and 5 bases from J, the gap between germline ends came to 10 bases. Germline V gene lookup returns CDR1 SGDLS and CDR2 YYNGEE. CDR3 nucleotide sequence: TGTGCCAGCAGCCCCCGGGCCGATAATTCACCCCTCCACTTT. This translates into CASSPRADNSPLHF.

CDR3 nucleotide sequence: TGTGCCAGCAGCTTAGTGGGTACACGTAATTCACCCCTCCACTTT. This sequence encodes CASSLVGTRNSPLHF. J is TRBJ1-6 and V is TRBV11-2; D remains ambiguous. The CDR3 totals 15 residues. The germline V gene encodes CDR1 SGHAT and CDR2 FQNNGV. V was pared by 1 base and J by 6 bases, with 10 bases between.

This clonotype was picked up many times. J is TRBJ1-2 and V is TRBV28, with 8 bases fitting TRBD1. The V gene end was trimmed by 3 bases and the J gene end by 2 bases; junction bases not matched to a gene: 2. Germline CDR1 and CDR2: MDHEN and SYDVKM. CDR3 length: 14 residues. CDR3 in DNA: TGTGCCAGCAGTTTCCGGACAGGGAACTATGGCTACACCTTC. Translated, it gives CASSFRTGNYGYTF.

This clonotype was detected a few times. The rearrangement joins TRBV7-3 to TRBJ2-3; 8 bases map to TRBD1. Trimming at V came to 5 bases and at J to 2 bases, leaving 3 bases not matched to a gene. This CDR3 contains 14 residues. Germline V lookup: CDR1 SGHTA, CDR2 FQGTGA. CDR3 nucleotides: TGTGCCAGCAGCCCGGGACAGGACACAGATACGCAGTATTTT. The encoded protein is CASSPGQDTDTQYF.

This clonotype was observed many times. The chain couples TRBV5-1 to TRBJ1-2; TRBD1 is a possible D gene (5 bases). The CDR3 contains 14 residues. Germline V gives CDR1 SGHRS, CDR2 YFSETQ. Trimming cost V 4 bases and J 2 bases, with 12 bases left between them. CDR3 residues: CASSRGGQNYGYTF. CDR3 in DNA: TGCGCCAGCAGCCGAGGAGGACAAAACTATGGCTACACCTTC.

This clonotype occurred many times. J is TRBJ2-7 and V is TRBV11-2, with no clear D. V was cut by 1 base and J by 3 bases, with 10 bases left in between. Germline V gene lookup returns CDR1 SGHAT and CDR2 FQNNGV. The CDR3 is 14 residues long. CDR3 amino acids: CASSLVGILYEQYF. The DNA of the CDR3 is TGTGCCAGCAGCTTAGTCGGAATCCTCTACGAGCAGTACTTC.

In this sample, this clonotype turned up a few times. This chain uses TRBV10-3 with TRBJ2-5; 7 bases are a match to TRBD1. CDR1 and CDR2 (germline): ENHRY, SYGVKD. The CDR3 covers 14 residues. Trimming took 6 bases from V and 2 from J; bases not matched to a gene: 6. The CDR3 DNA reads TGTGCCATCAGCGCTAGACAGGGACAAGAGACCCAGTACTTC. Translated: CAISARQGQETQYF.

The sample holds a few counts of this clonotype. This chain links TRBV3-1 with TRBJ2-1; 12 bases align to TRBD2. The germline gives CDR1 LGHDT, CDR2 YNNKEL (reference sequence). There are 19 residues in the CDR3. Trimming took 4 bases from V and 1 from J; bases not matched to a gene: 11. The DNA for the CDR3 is TGTGCCAGCAGCCGGGACAGACTAGGACTAGCGGGATCCTACAATGAGCAGTTCTTC. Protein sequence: CASSRDRLGLAGSYNEQFF.

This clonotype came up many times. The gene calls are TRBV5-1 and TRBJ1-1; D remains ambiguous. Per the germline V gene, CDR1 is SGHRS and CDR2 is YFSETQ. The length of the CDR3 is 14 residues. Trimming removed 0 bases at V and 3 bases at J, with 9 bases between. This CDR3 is CASSLEGPDTEAFF. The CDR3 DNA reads TGCGCCAGCAGCTTGGAGGGTCCTGACACTGAAGCTTTCTTT.

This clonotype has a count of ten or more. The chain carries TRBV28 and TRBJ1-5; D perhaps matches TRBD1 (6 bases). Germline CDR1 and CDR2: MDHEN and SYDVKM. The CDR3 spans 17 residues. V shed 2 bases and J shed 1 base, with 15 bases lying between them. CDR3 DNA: TGTGCCAGCAGTTTACCCAGATCACAGGGAAGCAATCAGCCCCAGCATTTT. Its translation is CASSLPRSQGSNQPQHF.

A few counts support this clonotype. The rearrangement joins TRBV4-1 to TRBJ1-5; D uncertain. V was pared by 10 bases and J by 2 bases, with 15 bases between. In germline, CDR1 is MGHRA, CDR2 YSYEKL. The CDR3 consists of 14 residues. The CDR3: CATRDIVGNQPQHF. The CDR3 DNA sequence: TGCGCCACGAGAGACATCGTAGGCAATCAGCCCCAGCATTTT.

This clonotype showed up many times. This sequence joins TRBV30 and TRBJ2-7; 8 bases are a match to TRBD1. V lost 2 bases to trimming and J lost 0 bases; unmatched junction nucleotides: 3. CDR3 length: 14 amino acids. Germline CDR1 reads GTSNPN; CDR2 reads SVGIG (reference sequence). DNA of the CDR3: TGTGCCTGGAGTAGACAGGGGCACTCCTACGAGCAGTACTTC. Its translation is CAWSRQGHSYEQYF.

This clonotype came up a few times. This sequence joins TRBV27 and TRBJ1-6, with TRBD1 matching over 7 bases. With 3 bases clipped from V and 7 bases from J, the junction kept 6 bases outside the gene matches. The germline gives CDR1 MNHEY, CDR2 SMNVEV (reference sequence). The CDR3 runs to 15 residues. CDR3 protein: CASSFRDRTNSPLHF. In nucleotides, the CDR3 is TGTGCCAGCAGTTTTAGGGACAGAACAAATTCACCCCTCCACTTT.

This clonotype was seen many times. CDR3 sequence reads: CSARRSGEQYF. The CDR3 bases are TGCAGTGCTAGGAGAAGCGGAGAGCAGTACTTC. The gene calls are TRBV20-1 and TRBJ2-7, with a tentative D call TRBD2 (5 bases). The length of the CDR3 is 11 residues. Trimming stripped 3 bases from V and 7 bases from J, with 10 bases between. Germline CDR1 and CDR2: DFQATT and SNEGSKA (reference sequence).

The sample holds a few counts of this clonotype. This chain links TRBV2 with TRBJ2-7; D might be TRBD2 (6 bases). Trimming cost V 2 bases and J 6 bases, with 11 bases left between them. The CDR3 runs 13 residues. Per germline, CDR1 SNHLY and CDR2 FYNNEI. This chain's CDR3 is CASSEIWRGEQYF. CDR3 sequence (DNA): TGTGCCAGCAGTGAAATATGGAGGGGCGAGCAGTACTTC.

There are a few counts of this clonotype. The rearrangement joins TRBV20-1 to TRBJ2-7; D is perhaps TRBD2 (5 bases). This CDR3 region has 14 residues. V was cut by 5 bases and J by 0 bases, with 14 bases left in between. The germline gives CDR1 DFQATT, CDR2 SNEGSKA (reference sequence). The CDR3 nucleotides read TGCAGTGCTTCACTCCGGGGAAGCTCCTACGAGCAGTACTTC. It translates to CSASLRGSSYEQYF.

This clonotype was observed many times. The CDR3 here is CSARAGRGRPYNEQFF. CDR3 nucleotides: TGCAGTGCTAGAGCCGGACGTGGGAGGCCCTACAATGAGCAGTTCTTC. The chain employs TRBV20-1 and TRBJ2-1, with D possibly being TRBD2 (6 bases). From germline, CDR1 is DFQATT and CDR2 SNEGSKA (reference sequence). The CDR3 is made up of 16 amino acids. Trimming removed 1 base from V and 2 bases from J, with 15 bases in between.

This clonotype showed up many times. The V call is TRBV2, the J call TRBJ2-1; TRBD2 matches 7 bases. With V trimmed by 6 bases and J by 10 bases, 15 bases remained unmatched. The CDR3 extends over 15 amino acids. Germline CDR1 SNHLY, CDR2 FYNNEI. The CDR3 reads CASRPGTTRLVEQFF. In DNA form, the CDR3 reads TGTGCCAGCAGGCCCGGGACTACGCGACTTGTGGAGCAGTTCTTC. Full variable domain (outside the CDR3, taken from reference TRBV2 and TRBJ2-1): EPEVTQTPSHQVTQMGQEVILRCVPISNHLYFYWYRQILGQKVEFLVSFYNNEISEKSEIFDDQFSVERPDGSNFTLKIRSTKLEDSAMYFCASRPGTTRLVEQFFGPGTRLTVL.

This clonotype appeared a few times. Written as DNA, the CDR3 is TGTGCCAGCAGCTTCCAGGGTACTAGCACAGATACGCAGTATTTT. This translates into CASSFQGTSTDTQYF. J is TRBJ2-3 and V is TRBV7-8, with D perhaps TRBD1 (5 bases). V was trimmed by 3 bases and J by 0 bases, leaving 10 bases between them. Germline loops: CDR1 SGHVS, CDR2 FQNEAQ. The CDR3 loop spans 15 amino acids.

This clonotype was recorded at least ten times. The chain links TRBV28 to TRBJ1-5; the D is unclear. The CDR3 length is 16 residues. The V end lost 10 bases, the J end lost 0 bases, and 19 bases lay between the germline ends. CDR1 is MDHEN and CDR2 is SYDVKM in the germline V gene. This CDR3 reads CATQELLRNSNQPQHF. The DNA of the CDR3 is TGTGCCACCCAGGAACTACTACGGAATAGCAATCAGCCCCAGCATTTT.

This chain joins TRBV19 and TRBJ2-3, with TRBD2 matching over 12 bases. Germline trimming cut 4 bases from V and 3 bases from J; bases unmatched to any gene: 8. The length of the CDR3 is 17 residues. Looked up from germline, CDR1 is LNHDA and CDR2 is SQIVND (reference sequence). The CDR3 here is CASSTPGLAGVTDTQYF. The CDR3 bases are TGTGCCAGTAGTACTCCGGGACTAGCGGGTGTAACAGATACGCAGTATTTT.

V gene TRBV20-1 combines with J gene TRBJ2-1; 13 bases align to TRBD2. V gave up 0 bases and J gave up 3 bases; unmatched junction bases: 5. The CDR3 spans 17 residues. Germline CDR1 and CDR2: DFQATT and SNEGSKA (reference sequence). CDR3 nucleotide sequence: TGCAGTGCTAGAGATGGGGGACTAGCGGGAATCTACAATGAGCAGTTCTTC. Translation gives CSARDGGLAGIYNEQFF.

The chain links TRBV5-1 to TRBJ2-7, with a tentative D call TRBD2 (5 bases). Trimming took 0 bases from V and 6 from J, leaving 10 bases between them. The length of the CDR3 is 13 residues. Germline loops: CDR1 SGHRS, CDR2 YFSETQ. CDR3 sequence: CASSLVSLAEQYF. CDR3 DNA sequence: TGCGCCAGCAGCTTGGTCTCCCTAGCCGAGCAGTACTTC.